These 27 T cell receptor beta chains came from one sample sequenced in a study of T-cell memory formation after mild COVID-19 (dated by TCRdb to about 2021). Library method: 5' RACE. The sequencer listed for this sample is Illumina NovaSeq 6000. In TCRdb, the public reads were trimmed at Q25 with fastp and aligned with MiXCR, with productive beta chains retained. Entries that share a CDR3 protein sequence are merged under the most common genes and DNA. This sample holds tens of thousands of distinct CDR3 sequences; around 15% were observed only once. Approximately 1.5% of the sample goes to the ten largest clones. Sequencing was performed on PBMCs or a T cell subset sorted from them (not recorded which). The receptors originated from an adult who had mild COVID-19 (a few samples of this study predate the infection). The sample titles of this study are shuffled in the database, so cell type and time point are left out.

In this sample, this clonotype turned up many times. The rearrangement uses TRBV5-1 and TRBJ1-1; 7 bases agree with TRBD1. CDR1 is SGHRS, CDR2 YFSETQ, per germline. This CDR3 comprises 16 residues. Trimming cost V 4 bases and J 4 bases; bases outside gene matches: 13. CDR3 DNA: TGCGCCAGCAGCATGGACAGGTCGCTCGCCGGCACTGAAGCTTTCTTT. The encoded protein is CASSMDRSLAGTEAFF.

V usage is TRBV6-1 and J usage is TRBJ2-1; D is possibly TRBD1 (5 bases). Germline V CDR1 and CDR2: MNHNS, SASEGT. The CDR3 is 15 amino acids. With 4 bases removed from V and 2 bases from J, the gap between germline ends came to 12 bases. As DNA, the CDR3 is TGTGCCAGCAGTGTAGCAGGGTACCCCTACAATGAGCAGTTCTTC. Translated, it gives CASSVAGYPYNEQFF.

V usage is TRBV7-9 and J usage is TRBJ1-1; TRBD1 matches 7 bases. This CDR3 comprises 15 residues. Trimming removed 1 base from V and 5 bases from J; junction bases left unmatched: 7. Germline V gene lookup returns CDR1 SEHNR and CDR2 FQNEAQ (reference sequence). This CDR3 is CASSLGRGRDTEAFF. The CDR3 region has the DNA TGTGCCAGCAGCTTAGGCAGGGGGAGGGATACTGAAGCTTTCTTT.

This clonotype was observed many times. The J gene is TRBJ1-1, the V gene TRBV5-6, with D possibly being TRBD1 (5 bases). This CDR3 is built from 15 residues. V was cut by 6 bases and J by 0 bases, with 15 bases left in between. The V gene's germline CDR1 is SGHDT and CDR2 YYEEEE. The CDR3 loop is CASTNWGGMNTEAFF. The CDR3 nucleotides read TGTGCCAGCACCAACTGGGGGGGAATGAACACTGAAGCTTTCTTT.

This clonotype was detected ten times or more. V gene TRBV7-3 combines with J gene TRBJ1-1, with D uncertain. The germline CDR1 and CDR2 sequences are SGHTA and FQGTGA. V was trimmed by 0 bases and J by 7 bases, leaving 12 bases between them. This CDR3 has 14 amino acids. CDR3 sequence reads: CASSLTPGFGEAFF. CDR3 sequence (DNA): TGTGCCAGCAGCTTAACACCGGGGTTCGGTGAAGCTTTCTTT. The full variable domain, completed using reference TRBV7-3 and TRBJ1-1, is GAGVSQTPSNKVTEKGKYVELRCDPISGHTALYWYRQSLGQGPEFLIYFQGTGAADDSGLPNDRFFAVRPEGSVSTLKIQRTERGDSAVYLCASSLTPGFGEAFFGQGTRLTVV.

This clonotype showed up many times. The V gene is TRBV5-1, the J gene TRBJ1-1; no reliable D call. The CDR3 is 15 residues long. Trimming removed 7 bases at V and 1 base at J, with 17 bases between. Looked up from germline, CDR1 is SGHRS and CDR2 is YFSETQ. The CDR3 sequence is CASALTTAPNTEAFF. The CDR3 DNA follows: TGCGCCAGCGCCCTGACCACAGCCCCGAACACTGAAGCTTTCTTT.

This clonotype was seen at least ten times. The gene calls are TRBV5-1 and TRBJ2-2, with 9 bases identical to TRBD2. The CDR3 runs 14 residues. V gave up 2 bases and J gave up 8 bases; unmatched junction bases: 4. Germline V gives CDR1 SGHRS, CDR2 YFSETQ. The DNA of the CDR3 is TGCGCCAGCAGCTTTAGCGGGAGCGGAGGGGAGCTGTTTTTT. Translation gives CASSFSGSGGELFF.

CDR3: CASSSAGTVSNEKLFF. Here the CDR3 DNA reads TGCGCCAGCAGCTCGGCCGGGACAGTGAGTAATGAAAAACTGTTTTTT. The rearrangement uses TRBV5-1 and TRBJ1-4; 7 nucleotides agree with TRBD1. The length of the CDR3 is 16 residues. V was pared by 3 bases and J by 4 bases, with 9 bases of the junction left unmatched. The germline V gene encodes CDR1 SGHRS and CDR2 YFSETQ.

There are a few counts of this clonotype. One end of the junction is discordant with germline, which a read error may explain. The chain combines TRBV12-3 or TRBV12-4 with TRBJ1-3; 8 bases line up with TRBD1. The CDR3 loop spans 16 amino acids. This CDR3 is CASRSTGGGSGNTLYF. DNA of the CDR3: TGTGCCAGCAGAAGCACAGGGGGAGGCTCTGGAAACACCCTATATTTT.

This clonotype was detected ten times or more. The chain combines TRBV13 with TRBJ2-1; TRBD1 matches 7 bases. The CDR3 contains 15 residues. V shed 3 bases, J shed 0 bases, and the junction held 2 bases outside the gene matches. Germline V CDR1 and CDR2: PRHDT, FYEKMQ (reference sequence). CDR3 nucleotide sequence: TGTGCCAGCAGCTTGAGACAGGGCTCCTACAATGAGCAGTTCTTC. Its protein is CASSLRQGSYNEQFF.

The rearrangement links TRBV5-1 to TRBJ2-7; a possible D gene is TRBD1 (6 bases). The CDR3 runs 17 residues. Germline CDR1 and CDR2: SGHRS and YFSETQ. V was pared by 5 bases and J by 2 bases, with 23 bases between. CDR3: CASSKSFQGRNPYEQYF. The DNA for the CDR3 is TGCGCCAGCAGTAAGTCGTTCCAGGGGAGAAATCCCTACGAGCAGTACTTC.

This clonotype occurred many times. The gene calls are TRBV30 and TRBJ2-7; D possibly uses TRBD1 or TRBD2 (5 bases each). The CDR3 is 14 amino acids. The V and J ends lost 3 bases and 6 bases respectively, with 18 bases between them. Germline V gene data show CDR1 as GTSNPN and CDR2 as SVGIG (reference sequence). CDR3 bases: TGTGCCTGGAGCTTATCCAGCCGGGGCAGCGAGCAGTACTTC. It translates to CAWSLSSRGSEQYF. Drawing the rest from reference TRBV30 and TRBJ2-7, the complete variable domain is SQTIHQWPATLVQPVGSPLSLECTVEGTSNPNLYWYRQAAGRGLQLLFYSVGIGQISSEVPQNLSASRPQDRQFILSSKKLLLSDSGFYLCAWSLSSRGSEQYFGPGTRLTVT.

This clonotype was observed at least ten times. The chain has TRBV27 and TRBJ1-6; 9 nucleotides line up with TRBD1. Germline V gives CDR1 MNHEY, CDR2 SMNVEV (reference sequence). This CDR3 is 13 amino acids long. V lost 5 bases to trimming and J lost 9 bases; unmatched junction nucleotides: 2. The CDR3 protein is CASSRTGVSPLHF. The CDR3 nucleotides read TGTGCCAGCAGTAGGACAGGGGTTTCACCCCTCCACTTT.

V usage is TRBV7-9 and J usage is TRBJ2-1; D unresolved. The germline V gene encodes CDR1 SEHNR and CDR2 FQNEAQ (reference sequence). This CDR3 comprises 11 residues. Trimming removed 3 bases at V and 8 bases at J, with 5 bases between. The CDR3 sequence: CASSFLDEQFF. The CDR3 DNA sequence: TGTGCCAGCAGCTTTTTGGATGAGCAGTTCTTC.

Note on this clonotype: This may come from a read error, since a much larger clone is one base off. The chain recombines TRBV7-9 with TRBJ2-4; the D gene is possibly TRBD2 (5 bases). Germline V gives CDR1 SEHNR, CDR2 FQNEAQ (reference sequence). This CDR3 contains 13 residues. CDR3 sequence (DNA): TGTGCCAGCAGCTTAGACGGGATGAACATTCAGTGCTTC. This sequence encodes CASSLDGMNIQCF. Supplemented by reference TRBV7-9 and TRBJ2-4, the full variable domain reads DTGVSQNPRHKITKRGQNVTFRCDPISEHNRLYWYRQTLGQGPEFLTYFQNEAQLEKSRLLSDRFSAERPKGSFSTLEIQRTEQGDSAMYLCASSLDGMNIQCFGAGTRLSVL.

The table lists this clonotype with many counts. The chain combines TRBV4-2 with TRBJ2-7; D remains unclear. There are 15 residues in the CDR3. Germline-derived CDR1 and CDR2 are LGHNA and YNFKEQ. The V end was cut by 0 bases, the J end by 1 base, with 10 bases between. Written as DNA, the CDR3 is TGTGCCAGCAGCCAAGATCCTGGCGGATCCTACGAGCAGTACTTC. This gives the protein CASSQDPGGSYEQYF.

Ten or more counts support this clonotype. The J gene is TRBJ1-5, the V gene TRBV5-6, with D perhaps TRBD1 (6 bases). The CDR3 runs 14 residues. The V end was cut by 5 bases, the J end by 7 bases, with 16 bases between. Germline V gene lookup returns CDR1 SGHDT and CDR2 YYEEEE. In DNA, the CDR3 is TGTGCCAGCAGGTCCACAGGGTCACCACAGCCCCAGCATTTT. Encoded protein: CASRSTGSPQPQHF.

The table lists this clonotype with many counts. The V gene is TRBV7-9, the J gene TRBJ1-1; D call uncertain. The CDR3 runs 12 residues. V was cut by 4 bases and J by 8 bases, with 11 bases left in between. Germline lookup yields CDR1 SEHNR and CDR2 FQNEAQ (reference sequence). The CDR3 sequence: CASSYGRLEAFF. The CDR3 DNA reads TGTGCCAGCAGCTATGGACGTCTGGAAGCTTTCTTT.

This clonotype was picked up a small number of times. This may arise from a read error, as a much more abundant clone is one base away. The rearrangement uses TRBV12-3 or TRBV12-4 and TRBJ2-7; TRBD1 is a possible D gene (6 bases). CDR3 length equals 12 residues. V was shortened by 6 bases and J by 5 bases, with 11 bases between the two germline ends. The CDR3 coding sequence is TGTGCCAGCAGCTGGACAGATCACGAGCAGTACTTC. This sequence encodes CASSWTDHEQYF.

This clonotype has ten or more counts. The chain joins TRBV7-2 to TRBJ2-1; D unclear. V was cut by 5 bases and J by 1 base, with 15 bases left in between. Germline CDR1 and CDR2: SGHTA and FQGNSA. The CDR3 totals 16 residues. The CDR3 nucleotides are TGTGCCAGCAGCGCGCAAACGGGTATATCCTACAATGAGCAGTTCTTC. This translates into CASSAQTGISYNEQFF. Full variable domain (outside the CDR3, taken from reference TRBV7-2 and TRBJ2-1): GAGVSQSPSNKVTEKGKDVELRCDPISGHTALYWYRQSLGQGLEFLIYFQGNSAPDKSGLPSDRFSAERTGGSVSTLTIQRTQQEDSAVYLCASSAQTGISYNEQFFGPGTRLTVL.

The genes are TRBV7-9 and TRBJ1-3, with D unresolved. Looked up from germline, CDR1 is SEHNR and CDR2 is FQNEAQ (reference sequence). The CDR3 has 10 amino acids. The ends were cut back, 3 bases at V and 8 bases at J, with 2 bases in the middle. The CDR3 region is CASSLDTIYF. CDR3 bases: TGTGCCAGCAGCTTGGACACCATATATTTT.

A single count supports this clonotype. V and J are TRBV5-4 and TRBJ2-7; D uncertain. The CDR3 is made up of 15 amino acids. Germline V gives CDR1 SGHNT, CDR2 YYREEE (reference sequence). V was trimmed by 4 bases and J by 5 bases, leaving 19 bases between them. The DNA for the CDR3 is TGTGCCAGCAGCCCGAGCACGGACGGCGCACACGAGCAGTACTTC. This gives the protein CASSPSTDGAHEQYF.

This clonotype came up many times. The V gene is TRBV5-1, the J gene TRBJ1-2, with a possible D match to TRBD1 (5 bases). V gave up 4 bases and J gave up 4 bases, with 14 bases separating them. CDR1 and CDR2 (germline): SGHRS, YFSETQ. This CDR3 region has 14 residues. CDR3 region: CASSPMTELYGYTF. Written as DNA, the CDR3 is TGCGCCAGCAGCCCGATGACAGAGCTCTATGGCTACACCTTC.

This clonotype was picked up many times. One junction end disagrees with the germline gene, perhaps due to a read error. The chain links TRBV5-1 to TRBJ2-7; tentatively, D is TRBD2 (7 bases). Germline values: CDR1 SGHRS, CDR2 YFSETQ. The CDR3 is 14 amino acids. The CDR3 nucleotides read TGCGCCAGCAGACCCGACTCCCTCCAAGGGGGGGGGAACTTC. Translating gives CASRPDSLQGGGNF.

This clonotype appeared a single time. The chain couples TRBV20-1 to TRBJ2-3; 8 bases map to TRBD2. This CDR3 is 15 amino acids long. In germline, CDR1 is DFQATT, CDR2 SNEGSKA (reference sequence). J lost 4 bases, V lost 4 bases, and 10 bases had no gene match. The CDR3 loop is CSAIGRAWVPDTQYF. CDR3 coding DNA: TGCAGTGCTATCGGGAGGGCCTGGGTCCCAGATACGCAGTATTTT.

This chain connects TRBV14 to TRBJ2-4, with unresolved D. Germline assignment: CDR1 SGHDN and CDR2 FVKESK. This CDR3 contains 13 residues. The V end was cut by 3 bases, the J end by 6 bases, with 9 bases between. CDR3 loop: CASSQVGRNIQYF. CDR3 in DNA: TGTGCCAGCAGCCAGGTTGGAAGAAACATTCAGTACTTC.

This clonotype was counted between two and nine times. This chain links TRBV5-1 with TRBJ2-3, with D perhaps being TRBD1 or TRBD2 (5 bases each). Germline V gene data show CDR1 as SGHRS and CDR2 as YFSETQ. Deletions cut 2 bases from V and 6 bases from J, with 13 bases between. The CDR3 sequence is 14 residues long. The CDR3 nucleotides read TGCGCCAGCAGCTTCGTTGGGGGTTCTGATACGCAGTATTTT. Translating it yields CASSFVGGSDTQYF.